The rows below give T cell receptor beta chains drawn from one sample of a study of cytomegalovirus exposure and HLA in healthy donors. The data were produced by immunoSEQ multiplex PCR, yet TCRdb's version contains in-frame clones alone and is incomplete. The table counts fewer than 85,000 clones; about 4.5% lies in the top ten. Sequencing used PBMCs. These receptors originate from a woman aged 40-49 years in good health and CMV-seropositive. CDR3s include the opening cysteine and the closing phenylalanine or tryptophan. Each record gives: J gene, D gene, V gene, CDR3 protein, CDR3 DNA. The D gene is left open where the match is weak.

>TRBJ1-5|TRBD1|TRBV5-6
CASSLGQGVNQPQHF
TGTGCCAGCAGCTTGGGACAGGGAGTCAATCAGCCCCAGCATTTT
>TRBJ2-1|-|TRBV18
CASSPWDSPLDWDEQFF
TGTGCCAGCTCACCTTGGGACTCCCCGCTTGATTGGGATGAGCAGTTCTTC
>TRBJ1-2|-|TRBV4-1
CASSQETGRYGYTF
TGCGCCAGCAGCCAAGAAACAGGGCGCTATGGCTACACCTTC
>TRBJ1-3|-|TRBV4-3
CASSQGRSGNTIYF
TGCGCCAGCAGCCAAGGTCGCTCTGGAAACACCATATATTTT
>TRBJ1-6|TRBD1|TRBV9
CASSDRGPNSPLHF
TGTGCCAGCAGCGACAGGGGACCCAATTCACCCCTCCACTTT
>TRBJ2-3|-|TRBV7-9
CASSFRDTQYF
TGTGCCAGCAGCTTTAGAGATACGCAGTATTTT
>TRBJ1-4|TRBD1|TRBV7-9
CASSVSGTAEKLFF
TGTGCCAGCAGCGTCTCCGGGACAGCCGAAAAACTGTTTTTT
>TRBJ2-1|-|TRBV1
CTSSQDVAVTYNEQFF
TGCACCAGCAGCCAAGATGTGGCGGTCACCTACAATGAGCAGTTCTTC
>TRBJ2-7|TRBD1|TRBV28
CASGDRGAYEQYF
TGTGCCAGCGGCGACAGGGGAGCCTACGAGCAGTACTTC
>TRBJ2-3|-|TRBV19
CASNDPAGTQYF
TGTGCCAGTAATGATCCCGCGGGTACGCAGTATTTT
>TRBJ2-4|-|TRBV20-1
CSVRPRIIQYF
TGCAGTGTCCGGCCGCGGATCATTCAGTACTTC
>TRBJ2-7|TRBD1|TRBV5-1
CASSRGTGGYEQYF
TGCGCCAGCAGCCGGGGGACAGGGGGCTACGAGCAGTACTTC
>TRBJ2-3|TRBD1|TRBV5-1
CASSPRTGSTDTQYF
TGCGCCAGCAGCCCACGGACAGGGTCGACAGATACGCAGTATTTT
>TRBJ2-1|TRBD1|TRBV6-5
CASREPGTGGDEQFF
TGTGCCAGCAGGGAACCCGGGACAGGGGGCGATGAGCAGTTCTTC
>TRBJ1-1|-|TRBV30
CAWSAQQGTEAFF
TGTGCCTGGAGTGCCCAACAGGGCACTGAAGCTTTCTTT
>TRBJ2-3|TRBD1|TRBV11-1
CASSFQYRGRTDTQYF
TGTGCCAGCAGCTTCCAATACAGGGGGCGCACAGATACGCAGTATTTT
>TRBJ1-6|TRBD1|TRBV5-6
CASSLGTGLYRDSPLHF
TGTGCCAGCAGCTTGGGGACAGGGTTGTACAGGGATTCACCCCTCCACTTT
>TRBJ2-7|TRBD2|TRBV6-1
CASSRLAGVGEQYF
TGTGCCAGCAGCCGACTAGCGGGAGTTGGTGAGCAGTACTTC
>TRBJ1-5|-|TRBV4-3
CASSPFLGQSNQPQHF
TGCGCCAGCAGCCCGTTCTTGGGGCAGAGCAATCAGCCCCAGCATTTT
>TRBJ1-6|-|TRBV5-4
CASRREYNSPLHF
TGTGCCAGCAGGCGGGAGTATAATTCACCCCTCCACTTT
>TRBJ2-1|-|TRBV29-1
CSETEDNEQFF
TGCAGCGAGACAGAGGACAATGAGCAGTTCTTC
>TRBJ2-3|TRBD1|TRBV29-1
CSALGYRGSDTQYF
TGCAGCGCTCTGGGCTACAGGGGTTCAGATACGCAGTATTTT
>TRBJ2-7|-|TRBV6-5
CASSRGGSEQYF
TGTGCCAGCAGTAGAGGGGGAAGCGAGCAGTACTTC
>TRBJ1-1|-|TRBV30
CAWSVRRVAFF
TGTGCCTGGAGTGTAAGGAGGGTTGCTTTCTTT
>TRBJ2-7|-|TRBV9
CASSVQGNSEQYF
TGTGCCAGCAGCGTACAGGGTAACTCGGAGCAGTACTTC
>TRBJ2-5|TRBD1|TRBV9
CASSIQGARLQETQYF
TGTGCCAGCAGCATTCAGGGGGCCCGGCTCCAAGAGACCCAGTACTTC
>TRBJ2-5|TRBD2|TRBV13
CASSSSGRGTQYF
TGTGCCAGCAGCTCTAGCGGAAGGGGGACCCAGTACTTC
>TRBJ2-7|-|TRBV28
CASNKDSYEQYF
TGTGCCAGCAATAAGGACAGCTACGAGCAGTACTTC
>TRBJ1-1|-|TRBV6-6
CASSYPGGTEAFF
TGTGCCAGCAGTTACCCGGGGGGGACTGAAGCTTTCTTT
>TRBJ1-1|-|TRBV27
CASSLLARGSVSTEAFF
TGTGCCAGCAGTTTATTGGCCAGGGGATCAGTATCCACTGAAGCTTTCTTT
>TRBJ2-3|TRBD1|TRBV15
CATSGPPGQGTDTQYF
TGTGCCACCAGCGGGCCCCCGGGACAGGGAACAGATACGCAGTATTTT
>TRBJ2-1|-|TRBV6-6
CASSYRGQYNEQFF
TGTGCCAGCAGTTACCGAGGACAGTACAATGAGCAGTTCTTC
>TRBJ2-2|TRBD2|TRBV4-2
CASSPLAGDTGELFF
TGTGCCAGCAGCCCGCTAGCGGGGGACACCGGGGAGCTGTTTTTT
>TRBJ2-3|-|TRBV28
CASRRLVDTQYF
TGTGCCAGCAGACGACTAGTAGATACGCAGTATTTT
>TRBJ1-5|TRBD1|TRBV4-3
CASSQGPGTGVLYSNQPQHF
TGCGCCAGCAGCCAAGGCCCCGGGACAGGGGTACTTTATAGCAATCAGCCCCAGCATTTT
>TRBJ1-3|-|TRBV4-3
CASSQTDRNTIYF
TGCGCCAGCAGCCAAACCGATCGGAACACCATATATTTT
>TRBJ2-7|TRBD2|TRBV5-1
CASSIQGLAESYEQYF
TGCGCCAGCAGCATACAGGGACTAGCGGAGTCCTACGAGCAGTACTTC
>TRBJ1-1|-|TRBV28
CASSLISEAFF
TGTGCCAGCAGTTTAATCTCTGAAGCTTTCTTT
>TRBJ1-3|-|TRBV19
CASRVGGGNTIYF
TGTGCCAGTAGGGTTGGAGGCGGAAACACCATATATTTT
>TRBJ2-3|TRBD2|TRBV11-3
CASSSVRESGTAGSTDTQYF
TGTGCCAGCAGCTCAGTGAGAGAAAGCGGGACGGCAGGGAGCACAGATACGCAGTATTTT
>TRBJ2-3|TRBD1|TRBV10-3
CAISESSTGDTQYF
TGTGCCATCAGTGAGTCCTCGACAGGGGATACGCAGTATTTT
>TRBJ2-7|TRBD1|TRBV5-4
CASSSDRGHNEQYF
TGTGCCAGCAGCTCGGACAGGGGGCATAACGAGCAGTACTTC
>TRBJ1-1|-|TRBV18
CASSPPRGQGSEAFF
TGTGCCAGCTCACCTCCCCGCGGACAAGGGTCTGAAGCTTTCTTT
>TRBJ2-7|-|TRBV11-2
CASSFSDSLFEQYF
TGTGCCAGCAGCTTTAGTGACAGCCTATTCGAGCAGTACTTC
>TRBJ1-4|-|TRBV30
CAWSRGDLNEKLFF
TGTGCCTGGAGTCGGGGGGACCTTAATGAAAAACTGTTTTTT
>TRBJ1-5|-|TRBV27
CASSPDSENQPQHF
TGTGCCAGCAGCCCGGACAGCGAGAATCAGCCCCAGCATTTT
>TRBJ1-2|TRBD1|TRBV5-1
CASSPRQGAFRGYTF
TGCGCCAGCAGCCCCCGACAGGGCGCTTTCCGGGGCTACACCTTC
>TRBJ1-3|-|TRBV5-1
CASSLTSSGNTIYF
TGCGCCAGCAGCTTAACTAGCTCTGGAAACACCATATATTTT
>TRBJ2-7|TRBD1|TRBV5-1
CASSFGTGRHEQYF
TGCGCCAGCAGCTTCGGGACAGGTCGGCACGAGCAGTACTTC
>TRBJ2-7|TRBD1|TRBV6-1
CASSRGQEYEQYF
TGTGCCAGCAGTAGAGGACAGGAATACGAGCAGTACTTC
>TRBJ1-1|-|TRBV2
CASKGGASNTEAFF
TGTGCCAGCAAAGGAGGGGCCTCGAACACTGAAGCTTTCTTT
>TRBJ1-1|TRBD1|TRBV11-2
CASSSHRGKRVNTEAFF
TGTGCCAGCAGCTCCCACAGGGGGAAGCGTGTGAACACTGAAGCTTTCTTT
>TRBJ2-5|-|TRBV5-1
CASSLYEFAETQYF
TGCGCCAGCAGCTTGTACGAGTTTGCGGAGACCCAGTACTTC
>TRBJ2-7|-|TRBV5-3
CARSFEGLNYEQYF
TGTGCCAGAAGCTTCGAGGGACTGAACTACGAGCAGTACTTC